These T cell receptor beta chains were read from a single sample in a study of radiation and T cells in renal cell carcinoma. Assay: immunoSEQ multiplex PCR; the TCRdb copy retains only in-frame clones and omits some. The sample has fewer than 200,000 clones; about 87% are singletons. The sequences come from blood, collected from a patient whose treatment included radiotherapy and nephrectomy. These receptors were collected from a woman in her forties or fifties with renal cell carcinoma. Both conserved end residues are part of each CDR3. Each record gives: clone size, V gene, D gene, J gene, CDR3 protein, CDR3 DNA. A D gene is named only where the DNA matches it firmly. The size field is filled for only some rows; it gives once, few, many or a size class.

size: -; V: TRBV10-3; D: -; J: TRBJ2-7; CDR3: CAISESGFGISYEQYF; DNA: TGTGCCATCAGTGAGTCAGGGTTTGGGATCTCCTACGAGCAGTACTTC
size: -; V: TRBV19; D: -; J: TRBJ1-5; CDR3: CASSFQRGAPNQPQHF; DNA: TGTGCCAGTAGTTTCCAAAGGGGGGCCCCCAATCAGCCCCAGCATTTT
size: -; V: TRBV7-2; D: -; J: TRBJ2-7; CDR3: CASSLDHPDKNEQYF; DNA: TGTGCCAGCAGCTTAGATCACCCGGACAAGAACGAGCAGTACTTC
size: -; V: TRBV6-1; D: -; J: TRBJ2-7; CDR3: CASSEPGQQNYEQYF; DNA: TGTGCCAGCAGTGAGCCCGGACAGCAAAACTACGAGCAGTACTTC
size: -; V: TRBV7-2; D: -; J: TRBJ2-2; CDR3: CASSPNTGELFF; DNA: TGTGCCAGCAGCCCAAACACCGGGGAGCTGTTTTTT
size: -; V: TRBV19; D: -; J: TRBJ1-1; CDR3: CASQPRDMNTEAFF; DNA: TGTGCCAGTCAGCCCCGGGACATGAACACTGAAGCTTTCTTT
size: -; V: TRBV27; D: -; J: TRBJ2-3; CDR3: CASSFSRGRTDTQYF; DNA: TGTGCCAGCAGTTTCTCGCGGGGACGTACAGATACGCAGTATTTT
size: -; V: TRBV29-1; D: -; J: TRBJ1-6; CDR3: CSVEARGRPNSPLHF; DNA: TGCAGCGTTGAAGCCCGTGGCAGGCCTAATTCACCCCTCCACTTT
size: -; V: TRBV6-5; D: -; J: TRBJ1-2; CDR3: CASRPTGPLYGYTF; DNA: TGTGCCAGCAGACCCACAGGGCCCCTTTATGGCTACACCTTC
size: -; V: TRBV19; D: -; J: TRBJ1-5; CDR3: CASSGRINQPQHF; DNA: TGTGCCAGTAGTGGGCGCATCAATCAGCCCCAGCATTTT
size: -; V: TRBV6-6; D: -; J: TRBJ2-7; CDR3: CATGQGTYEQYF; DNA: TGTGCCACAGGGCAGGGAACCTACGAGCAGTACTTC
size: -; V: TRBV5-1; D: -; J: TRBJ1-6; CDR3: CASRVGDSPLHF; DNA: TGCGCCAGCAGAGTAGGTGATTCACCCCTCCACTTT
size: -; V: TRBV4-1; D: -; J: TRBJ1-1; CDR3: CASSQDGGREGSEAFF; DNA: TGCGCCAGCAGCCAAGATGGGGGCCGGGAGGGGTCTGAAGCTTTCTTT
size: -; V: TRBV6-4; D: TRBD1; J: TRBJ1-2; CDR3: CASRRQGLGPYGYTF; DNA: TGTGCCAGCAGGCGACAGGGATTGGGGCCTTATGGCTACACCTTC
size: few; V: TRBV4-2; D: -; J: TRBJ1-4; CDR3: CASSQAGQVTNEKLFF; DNA: TGTGCCAGCAGCCAAGCGGGTCAGGTAACTAATGAAAAACTGTTTTTT
size: once; V: TRBV4-3; D: -; J: TRBJ1-2; CDR3: CASSQDRRAEVSYGYTF; DNA: TGCGCCAGCAGCCAAGATAGGAGGGCGGAGGTATCTTATGGCTACACCTTC
size: -; V: TRBV7-7; D: -; J: TRBJ2-2; CDR3: CASSLGQGGSGGELFF; DNA: TGTGCTAGCAGCTTGGGCCAGGGCGGTAGCGGAGGGGAGCTGTTTTTT
size: -; V: TRBV2; D: TRBD2; J: TRBJ2-5; CDR3: CASSFSGGASKTQYF; DNA: TGTGCCAGCAGTTTTAGCGGGGGGGCTTCAAAGACCCAGTACTTC
size: few; V: TRBV9; D: -; J: TRBJ1-1; CDR3: CASSPHGEGTEAFF; DNA: TGTGCCAGCAGCCCCCACGGGGAGGGGACTGAAGCTTTCTTT
size: -; V: TRBV6-4; D: -; J: TRBJ2-3; CDR3: CASSPEVYTDTQYF; DNA: TGTGCCAGCAGTCCGGAGGTCTACACAGATACGCAGTATTTT
size: -; V: TRBV7-8; D: -; J: TRBJ2-7; CDR3: CASSPLAGATEQYF; DNA: TGTGCCAGCAGCCCCCTGGCGGGGGCTACAGAGCAGTACTTC
size: -; V: TRBV19; D: -; J: TRBJ1-2; CDR3: CASLSLDGAYGYTF; DNA: TGTGCCAGCCTATCCTTGGACGGAGCCTATGGCTACACCTTC
size: -; V: TRBV6-5; D: -; J: TRBJ1-2; CDR3: CASSFRGYGYTF; DNA: TGTGCCAGCAGTTTTAGGGGTTACGGCTACACCTTC
size: -; V: TRBV6-5; D: -; J: TRBJ2-3; CDR3: CASKLADTDTQYF; DNA: TGTGCCAGCAAGCTAGCCGACACAGATACGCAGTATTTT
size: -; V: TRBV11-2; D: TRBD1; J: TRBJ1-1; CDR3: CASSQRGQGLVAEAFF; DNA: TGTGCCAGCAGCCAAAGGGGACAGGGCTTAGTCGCTGAAGCTTTCTTT
size: once; V: TRBV5-6; D: -; J: TRBJ1-2; CDR3: CASSLDVGPGGGYTF; DNA: TGTGCCAGCAGCTTGGATGTGGGACCCGGAGGTGGCTACACCTTC
size: -; V: TRBV7-8; D: -; J: TRBJ1-2; CDR3: CASSPTRGGRAAYGYTF; DNA: TGTGCCAGCAGCCCCACCCGGGGAGGAAGGGCCGCCTATGGCTACACCTTC
size: -; V: TRBV14; D: TRBD1; J: TRBJ2-2; CDR3: CASSRQGMITGELFF; DNA: TGTGCCAGCAGTCGACAGGGTATGATCACCGGGGAGCTGTTTTTT
size: -; V: TRBV27; D: -; J: TRBJ1-1; CDR3: CASSRSSLLLSGEGTTNTEAFF; DNA: TGTGCCAGCAGTCGATCCTCCCTCCTGCTTAGCGGGGAGGGAACCACTAACACTGAAGCTTTCTTT
size: -; V: TRBV4-1; D: -; J: TRBJ2-3; CDR3: CASSQPLDTQYF; DNA: TGCGCCAGCAGCCAGCCCTTAGATACGCAGTATTTT
size: -; V: TRBV19; D: -; J: TRBJ2-3; CDR3: CASSRGPDDTQYF; DNA: TGTGCCAGTAGCCGAGGTCCCGACGATACGCAGTATTTT
size: -; V: TRBV6-5; D: -; J: TRBJ1-4; CDR3: CASSYSQATNEKLFF; DNA: TGTGCCAGCAGTTACTCCCAGGCTACAAATGAAAAACTGTTTTTT
size: -; V: TRBV18; D: TRBD1; J: TRBJ1-2; CDR3: CASSLAGNRGTPYGYTF; DNA: TGTGCCAGCTCACTTGCCGGGAACAGGGGGACACCCTATGGCTACACCTTC
size: -; V: TRBV2; D: TRBD1; J: TRBJ1-1; CDR3: CASRGTGMNTEAFF; DNA: TGTGCCAGCAGAGGGACAGGGATGAACACTGAAGCTTTCTTT
size: -; V: TRBV7-9; D: TRBD1; J: TRBJ2-2; CDR3: CASSLGDSNTGELFF; DNA: TGTGCCAGCAGCTTGGGGGACAGCAATACCGGGGAGCTGTTTTTT
size: -; V: TRBV7-2; D: TRBD1; J: TRBJ1-6; CDR3: CASSWRGPPGSPLHF; DNA: TGTGCCAGCAGCTGGAGGGGGCCCCCCGGTTCACCCCTCCACTTT
size: -; V: TRBV6-5; D: -; J: TRBJ1-1; CDR3: CASSYLQENTEAFF; DNA: TGTGCCAGCAGTTACTTACAGGAGAACACTGAAGCTTTCTTT
size: -; V: TRBV5-1; D: TRBD1; J: TRBJ1-4; CDR3: CASSRTGAQGGKLFF; DNA: TGCGCCAGCAGCCGTACAGGGGCGCAGGGTGGAAAACTGTTTTTT
size: -; V: TRBV2; D: TRBD1; J: TRBJ1-1; CDR3: CASGGQGAGTEAFF; DNA: TGTGCCAGCGGGGGACAGGGGGCAGGCACTGAAGCTTTCTTT
size: once; V: TRBV19; D: -; J: TRBJ2-3; CDR3: CASSIGMGPADTQYF; DNA: TGTGCCAGTAGTATAGGTATGGGCCCGGCAGATACGCAGTATTTT
size: -; V: TRBV5-1; D: -; J: TRBJ2-7; CDR3: CASSLAIGVDEQYF; DNA: TGCGCCAGCAGCTTGGCAATCGGAGTTGACGAGCAGTACTTC